The clone carrying this T cell receptor beta chain appeared a few times. Its antigen is undetermined. With a much larger clone just one base away, this may be a read error. The conserved phenylalanine or tryptophan is not found at the CDR3 terminus, so this likely reflects a read error. The limits of the CDR3 on the DNA are not certain, so only TCRdb's listed CDR3 is given. Inclusive of both ends, the CDR3 amounts to 11 amino acids. CDR1 is SGDLS, CDR2 YYNGEE, per germline. Genomic DNA served as template for TCR beta VDJ and CDR3 profiling. One entry per CDR3 protein, called by TCRdb with MiXCR from the reads. The sample lists around 500,000 distinct CDR3 sequences, more than 25% occurring once. Patients picked for sequencing had shown CD8+CD57+ cell expansion detected by flow cytometry. This sample was taken from a study of CD8+CD57+ T cells in acquired aplastic anemia. Whole-study results and caveats: Common to patients and controls were approximately 30 CD8+ CDR3 sequences.

The sequenced sample consisted of sorted CD4+, CD8+, or CD8+CD57+ T cells (not recorded which) from PBMCs. The V and J genes are TRBV9 and TRBJ1-6; the table gives TRBD1 as D, unverified against the DNA. The clonotype was recovered from a human donor with aplastic anemia. The CDR3 protein is CASSVLRGRWL.